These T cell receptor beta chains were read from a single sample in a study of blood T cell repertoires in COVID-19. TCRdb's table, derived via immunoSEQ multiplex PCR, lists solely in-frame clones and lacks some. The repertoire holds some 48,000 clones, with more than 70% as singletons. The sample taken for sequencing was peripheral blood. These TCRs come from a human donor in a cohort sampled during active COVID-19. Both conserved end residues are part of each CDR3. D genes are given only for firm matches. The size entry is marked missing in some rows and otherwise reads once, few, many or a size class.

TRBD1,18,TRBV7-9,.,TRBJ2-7,CASSSPPGQGMSSYEQYF,TGTGCCAGCAGCTCTCCACCGGGACAGGGGATGAGCTCCTACGAGCAGTACTTC
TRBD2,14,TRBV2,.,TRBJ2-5,CASKVAGNQETQYF,TGTGCCAGCAAGGTAGCGGGCAATCAAGAGACCCAGTACTTC
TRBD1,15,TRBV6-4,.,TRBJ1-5,CASSELDRGGQPQHF,TGTGCCAGCAGTGAATTGGACAGGGGAGGACAGCCCCAGCATTTT
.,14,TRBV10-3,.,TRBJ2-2,CAIWTEGGTGELFF,TGTGCCATCTGGACAGAGGGCGGCACCGGGGAGCTGTTTTTT
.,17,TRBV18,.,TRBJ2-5,CASSPPFFSGNQETQYF,TGTGCCAGCTCACCACCTTTTTTTAGCGGAAACCAAGAGACCCAGTACTTC
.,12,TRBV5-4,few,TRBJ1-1,CASSLGQGDAFF,TGTGCCAGCAGCCTGGGGCAGGGTGACGCTTTCTTT
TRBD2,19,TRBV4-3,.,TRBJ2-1,CASSQERVYAGGPNNEQFF,TGCGCCAGCAGCCAAGAAAGGGTATATGCGGGGGGCCCGAACAATGAGCAGTTCTTC
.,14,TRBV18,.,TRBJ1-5,CASSGGRNNQPQHF,TGTGCCAGCTCAGGTGGCAGGAACAATCAGCCCCAGCATTTT
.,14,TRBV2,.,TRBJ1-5,CASSMGQGNQPQHF,TGTGCCAGCAGTATGGGACAAGGGAATCAGCCCCAGCATTTT
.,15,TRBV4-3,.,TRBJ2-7,CASSQYPGPSYEQYF,TGCGCCAGCAGCCAATATCCAGGGCCCTCCTACGAGCAGTACTTC
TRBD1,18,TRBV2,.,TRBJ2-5,CASRSSGQARGVGETQYF,TGTGCCAGCAGGAGTTCGGGACAGGCTAGGGGTGTAGGAGAGACCCAGTACTTC
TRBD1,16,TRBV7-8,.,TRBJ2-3,CASSSLDRGGTDTQYF,TGTGCCAGCAGCTCGTTGGACAGGGGCGGTACAGATACGCAGTATTTT
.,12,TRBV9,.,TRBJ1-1,CASSDSYTEAFF,TGTGCCAGCAGCGACAGCTACACTGAAGCTTTCTTT
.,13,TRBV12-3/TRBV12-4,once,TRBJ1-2,CASRRRGQYGYTF,TGTGCCTCCCGACGTCGAGGACAATATGGCTACACCTTC
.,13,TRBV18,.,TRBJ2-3,CASSPQRGDTQYF,TGTGCCAGCTCACCCCAGCGAGGGGATACGCAGTATTTT
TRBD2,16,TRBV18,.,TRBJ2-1,CASSPLAGAAYNEQFF,TGTGCCAGCTCACCATTAGCGGGGGCCGCTTACAATGAGCAGTTCTTC
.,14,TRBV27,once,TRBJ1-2,CASSSPGVLDGYTF,TGTGCCAGCAGCTCCCCAGGGGTTCTGGATGGCTACACCTTC
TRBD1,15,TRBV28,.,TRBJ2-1,CASSMTGATHNEQFF,TGTGCCAGCAGTATGACAGGGGCGACGCACAATGAGCAGTTCTTC
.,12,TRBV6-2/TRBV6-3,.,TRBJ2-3,CASSYSGRSLYF,TGTGCCAGCAGTTACTCGGGGCGGAGTCTGTATTTT
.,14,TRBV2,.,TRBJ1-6,CASSGLRNNSPLHF,TGTGCCAGCAGTGGGCTCAGAAATAATTCACCCCTCCACTTT
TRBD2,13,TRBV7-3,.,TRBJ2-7,CASSLGEGLEQYF,TGTGCCAGCAGCCTGGGGGAGGGTCTGGAGCAGTACTTC
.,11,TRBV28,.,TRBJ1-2,CASKGDYGYTF,TGTGCCAGCAAAGGAGACTATGGCTACACCTTC
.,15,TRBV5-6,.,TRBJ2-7,CASSLAVTATYEQYF,TGTGCCAGCAGCTTGGCCGTGACAGCTACCTACGAGCAGTACTTC
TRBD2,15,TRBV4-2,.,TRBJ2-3,CASSQLAGVTDTQYF,TGTGCCAGCAGCCAGCTAGCGGGGGTGACAGATACGCAGTATTTT
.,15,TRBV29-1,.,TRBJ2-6,CSVLGQSSGANVLTF,TGCAGCGTGCTAGGACAGAGCTCTGGGGCCAACGTCCTGACTTTC
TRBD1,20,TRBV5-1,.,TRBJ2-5,CASSLAWTGGEILGEETQYF,TGCGCCAGCAGCTTGGCCTGGACAGGGGGTGAAATTTTAGGGGAAGAGACCCAGTACTTC
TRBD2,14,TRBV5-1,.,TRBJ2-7,CASSLSGGAYEQYF,TGCGCCAGCAGCTTGAGTGGGGGGGCCTACGAGCAGTACTTC
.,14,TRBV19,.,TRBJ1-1,CASSTTDMNTEAFF,TGTGCCAGTAGCACGACAGATATGAACACTGAAGCTTTCTTT
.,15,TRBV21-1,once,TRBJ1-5,CASRIAGTGNQPQHF,TGTGCCAGCCGCATCGCCGGGACTGGGAATCAGCCCCAGCATTTT
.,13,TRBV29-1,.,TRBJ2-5,CSVRTELTSTQYF,TGCAGCGTCCGGACAGAGCTAACCTCGACCCAGTACTTC
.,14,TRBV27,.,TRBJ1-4,CASSRQGRYEKLFF,TGTGCCAGCAGCCGCCAGGGCCGTTATGAAAAACTGTTTTTT
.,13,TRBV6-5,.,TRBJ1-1,CASRVSGITEAFF,TGTGCCAGCAGGGTCTCAGGGATAACTGAAGCTTTCTTT
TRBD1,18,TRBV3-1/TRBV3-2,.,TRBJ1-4,CASSQAGTGGMVNEKLFF,TGTGCCAGCAGCCAAGCGGGGACAGGGGGTATGGTTAATGAAAAACTGTTTTTT
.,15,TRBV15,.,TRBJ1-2,CATSRREAGAYGYTF,TGTGCCACCAGCAGACGCGAGGCAGGGGCCTATGGCTACACCTTC
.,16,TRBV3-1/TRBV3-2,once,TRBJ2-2,CASSHPRGSIFGELFF,TGTGCCAGCAGCCACCCCAGGGGCTCGATTTTCGGGGAGCTGTTTTTT
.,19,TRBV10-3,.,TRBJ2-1,CAISESRWERQSSYNEQFF,TGTGCCATCAGTGAGTCTAGGTGGGAGCGCCAAAGCTCCTACAATGAGCAGTTCTTC
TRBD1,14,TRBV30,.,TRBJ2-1,CAWSGKGAGNEQFF,TGTGCCTGGAGTGGAAAGGGGGCCGGCAATGAGCAGTTCTTC
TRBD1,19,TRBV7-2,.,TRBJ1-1,CASSSLGTGGVGLNTEAFF,TGTGCCAGCAGCTCCCTAGGGACAGGAGGCGTGGGGCTGAACACTGAAGCTTTCTTT
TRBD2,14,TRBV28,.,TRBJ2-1,CASSVAGGHNEQFF,TGTGCCAGCAGCGTAGCGGGAGGACATAATGAGCAGTTCTTC
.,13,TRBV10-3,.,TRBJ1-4,CAIRGGTNEKLFF,TGTGCCATCCGGGGGGGTACTAATGAAAAACTGTTTTTT
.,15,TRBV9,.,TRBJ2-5,CASSPPGSRWETQYF,TGTGCCAGCAGCCCCCCGGGAAGTCGTTGGGAGACCCAGTACTTC
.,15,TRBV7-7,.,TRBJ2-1,CASSPSLNRGGEQFF,TGTGCTAGCAGCCCGAGCCTGAACCGAGGTGGTGAGCAGTTCTTC